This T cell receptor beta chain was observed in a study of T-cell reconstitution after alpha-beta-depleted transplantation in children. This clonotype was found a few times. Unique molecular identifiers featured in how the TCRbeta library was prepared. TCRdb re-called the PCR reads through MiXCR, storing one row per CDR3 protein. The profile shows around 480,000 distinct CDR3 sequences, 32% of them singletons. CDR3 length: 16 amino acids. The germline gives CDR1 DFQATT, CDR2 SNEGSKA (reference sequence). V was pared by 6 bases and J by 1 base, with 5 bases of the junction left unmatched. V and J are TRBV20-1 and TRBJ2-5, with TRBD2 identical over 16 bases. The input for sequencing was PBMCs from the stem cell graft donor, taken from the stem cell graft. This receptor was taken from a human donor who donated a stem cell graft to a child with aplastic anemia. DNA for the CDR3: TGCAGTGCAACCGGGACTAGCGGGAGGGCCCAAGAGACCCAGTACTTC. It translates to CSATGTSGRAQETQYF.